These 14 T cell receptor beta chains were sequenced from one sample in a study of blood T cell repertoires in COVID-19. Some clones are missing from TCRdb's copy, which holds only in-frame ones; the method was immunoSEQ multiplex PCR. The sample includes 250,000 or so clones, 70% to 85% of them seen just once. The specimen sequenced was peripheral blood. The receptors shown here come from a man in his forties or fifties who had recovered from COVID-19.

This sequence joins TRBV7-9 and TRBJ1-4; no reliable D call. Germline CDR1 is SEHNR and CDR2 is FQNEAQ (reference sequence). V was clipped by 2 bases and J by 8 bases, with 12 bases between them. This CDR3 spans 14 amino acids. The CDR3, as DNA: TGTGCCAGCAGCTTACGTCCGTTGAGGGAAAAACTGTTTTTT. This translates into CASSLRPLREKLFF.

The rearrangement uses TRBV18 and TRBJ1-1; weak D call: TRBD1 (5 bases). With 3 bases removed from V and 2 bases from J, the gap between germline ends came to 13 bases. This CDR3 region has 15 residues. Per the germline V gene, CDR1 is KGHSH and CDR2 is LQKENI. As DNA, the CDR3 is TGTGCCAGCTCACCGATCGCAGGGCCTAACACTGAAGCTTTCTTT. It is translated as CASSPIAGPNTEAFF.

The rearrangement links TRBV5-1 to TRBJ1-4, with 8 bases that match TRBD1. This CDR3 has 15 residues. Germline assignment: CDR1 SGHRS and CDR2 YFSETQ. V gave up 4 bases and J gave up 5 bases; unmatched junction bases: 7. For the CDR3, the DNA is TGCGCCAGCAGCACCGGGACAGGAGAAAATGAAAAACTGTTTTTT. The encoded protein is CASSTGTGENEKLFF.

This chain uses TRBV5-5 with TRBJ2-7; 7 bases match TRBD1. Germline loops: CDR1 SGHKS, CDR2 YYEKEE (reference sequence). J lost 3 bases, V lost 0 bases, and 3 bases had no gene match. The CDR3 spans 14 residues. The CDR3 is CASSLADRDYEQYF. CDR3 coding DNA: TGTGCCAGCAGCTTGGCCGACAGGGACTACGAGCAGTACTTC.

This rearrangement joins TRBV7-2 to TRBJ1-3; TRBD1 aligns across 8 bases. From germline, CDR1 is SGHTA and CDR2 FQGNSA. The CDR3 sequence is 16 residues long. V was clipped by 0 bases and J by 5 bases; unmatched bases: 6. This CDR3 reads CASSLAHGRGRNTIYF. DNA of the CDR3: TGTGCCAGCAGCTTAGCGCATGGCAGGGGGCGAAACACCATATATTTT.

CDR3 amino acids: CASSLGPSGATDTQYF. The DNA for the CDR3 is TGTGCCAGCAGCTTAGGCCCTAGCGGAGCCACAGATACGCAGTATTTT. The chain combines TRBV11-2 with TRBJ2-3, with TRBD2 matching over 7 bases. The CDR3 covers 16 residues. With 1 base clipped from V and 2 bases from J, the junction kept 6 bases outside the gene matches. CDR1 and CDR2 (germline): SGHAT, FQNNGV.

A few counts support this clone. This chain connects TRBV28 to TRBJ1-3; 7 bases fit TRBD1. Germline-derived CDR1 and CDR2 are MDHEN and SYDVKM. The CDR3 has 16 amino acids. J lost 0 bases, V lost 7 bases, and 9 bases had no gene match. The CDR3 here is CASIPPQGTSGNTIYF. The CDR3 nucleotides are TGTGCCAGCATTCCTCCACAGGGGACCTCTGGAAACACCATATATTTT.

V is TRBV12-3 or TRBV12-4 and J is TRBJ1-5; D may be TRBD1 (5 bases). V dropped 11 bases and J dropped 3 bases, with 14 bases sitting between them. The CDR3 has 13 amino acids. CDR3 sequence (DNA): TGTGCCTCAATGGGGGGAATCAATCAGCCCCAGCATTTT. This encodes CASMGGINQPQHF.

The chain joins TRBV19 to TRBJ2-1, with TRBD2 as a possible D gene (6 bases). Germline V gene data show CDR1 as LNHDA and CDR2 as SQIVND (reference sequence). V was clipped by 3 bases and J by 8 bases, with 17 bases between them. The CDR3 has 15 residues. The CDR3 coding sequence is TGTGCCAGTAGTATTTGGTTCGGGAGCGTCTATGAGCAGTTCTTC. It codes for CASSIWFGSVYEQFF.

The J gene is TRBJ1-5, the V gene TRBV18, with 11 bases aligning to TRBD1. J lost 7 bases, V lost 6 bases, and 5 bases had no gene match. Germline-derived CDR1 and CDR2 are KGHSH and LQKENI. The CDR3 has 14 residues. CDR3 coding DNA: TGTGCCAGCTCCCCAGGACAGGGGGCCCAGCCCCAGCATTTT. It codes for CASSPGQGAQPQHF.

The chain combines TRBV19 with TRBJ2-7; 10 positions match TRBD2. This CDR3 contains 18 residues. The trim removed 6 bases at V and 0 bases at J, leaving 14 bases unmatched. CDR1 LNHDA and CDR2 SQIVND come from the germline V gene (reference sequence). Here the CDR3 reads CASSRLAGATRSSYEQYF. DNA of the CDR3: TGTGCCAGTAGCCGACTAGCGGGTGCTACCCGTTCCTCCTACGAGCAGTACTTC. Based on the CDR3 plus reference TRBV19 and TRBJ2-7, the full variable domain is DGGITQSPKYLFRKEGQNVTLSCEQNLNHDAMYWYRQDPGQGLRLIYYSQIVNDFQKGDIAEGYSVSREKKESFPLTVTSAQKNPTAFYLCASSRLAGATRSSYEQYFGPGTRLTVT.

The chain recombines TRBV7-6 with TRBJ2-7, with 15 nucleotides matching TRBD2. This CDR3 has 15 residues. CDR1 SGHVS and CDR2 FNYEAQ come from the germline V gene. V lost 7 bases to trimming and J lost 6 bases; unmatched junction nucleotides: 7. CDR3 bases: TGTGCCAGCACCACCCCGGGACTAGCGGGGGGCGAGCAGTACTTC. It yields the protein CASTTPGLAGGEQYF.

V and J are TRBV6-5 and TRBJ2-1, with 10 bases matching TRBD1. Per germline, CDR1 MNHEY and CDR2 SVGAGI. The CDR3 runs to 13 residues. J lost 8 bases, V lost 6 bases, and 4 bases had no gene match. In DNA, the CDR3 is TGTGCCAGCAGAAGAGGACAGGGGGATGAGCAGTTCTTC. Translating it yields CASRRGQGDEQFF.

V gene TRBV7-9 combines with J gene TRBJ1-3, with 7 bases identical to TRBD1. V shed 4 bases, J shed 0 bases, and the junction held 6 bases outside the gene matches. The CDR3 is 16 residues long. The V gene's germline CDR1 is SEHNR and CDR2 FQNEAQ (reference sequence). The CDR3 region is CASSSRTGASGNTIYF. In DNA, the CDR3 is TGTGCCAGCAGCTCCCGGACAGGAGCCTCTGGAAACACCATATATTTT.